One and the same sample provided the 2 T cell receptor beta chains below, sequenced in a study of T cell responses to AZD1222 COVID-19 vaccine. Produced via immunoSEQ multiplex PCR; TCRdb's table is partial and in-frame only. The sample consists of fewer than 200,000 clones, around 94% of them appearing once. Sequences were derived from peripheral blood, sampled on day 0 of AZD1222 vaccination. These receptors were taken from an adult in good health.

The chain couples TRBV4-2 to TRBJ1-2, with D perhaps TRBD1 (6 bases). Trimming shortened V by 0 bases and J by 4 bases, and 18 bases separated the two germline ends. CDR3 length equals 17 residues. The germline V gene encodes CDR1 LGHNA and CDR2 YNFKEQ. The CDR3 loop reads CASSQEVAGASRYGYTF. CDR3 coding DNA: TGTGCCAGCAGCCAAGAGGTGGCAGGGGCCTCTCGCTATGGCTACACCTTC.

Ten or more counts support this clone. For the CDR3, the DNA is TGTGCCAGCAGTCCCGGGACAGCTACAAATGAGCAGTTCTTC. It yields the protein CASSPGTATNEQFF. The chain employs TRBV6-2 or TRBV6-3 and TRBJ2-1, with 7 bases aligning to TRBD1. The germline gives CDR1 MNHEY, CDR2 SVGEGT. The CDR3 sequence is 14 residues long. V lost 5 bases and J lost 7; bases outside the gene matches: 8.